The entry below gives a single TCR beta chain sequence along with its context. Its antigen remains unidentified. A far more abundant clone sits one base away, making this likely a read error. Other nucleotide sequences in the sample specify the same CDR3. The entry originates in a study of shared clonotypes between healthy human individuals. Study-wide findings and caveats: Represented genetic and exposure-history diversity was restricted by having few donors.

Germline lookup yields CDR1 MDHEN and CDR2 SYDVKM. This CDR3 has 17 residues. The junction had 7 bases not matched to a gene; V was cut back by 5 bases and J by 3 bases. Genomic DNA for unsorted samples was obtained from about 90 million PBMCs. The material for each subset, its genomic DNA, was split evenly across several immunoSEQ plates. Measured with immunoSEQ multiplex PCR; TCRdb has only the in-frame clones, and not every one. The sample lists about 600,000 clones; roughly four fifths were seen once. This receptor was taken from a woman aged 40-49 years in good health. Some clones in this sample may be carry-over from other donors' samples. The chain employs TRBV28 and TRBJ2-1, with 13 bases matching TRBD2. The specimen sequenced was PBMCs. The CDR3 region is CASSHGTSGTYYNEQFF. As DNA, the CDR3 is TGTGCCAGCAGTCACGGGACTAGCGGGACTTACTACAATGAGCAGTTCTTC. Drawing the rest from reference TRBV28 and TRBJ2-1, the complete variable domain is DVKVTQSSRYLVKRTGEKVFLECVQDMDHENMFWYRQDPGLGLRLIYFSYDVKMKEKGDIPEGYSVSREKKERFSLILESASTNQTSMYLCASSHGTSGTYYNEQFFGPGTRLTVL.